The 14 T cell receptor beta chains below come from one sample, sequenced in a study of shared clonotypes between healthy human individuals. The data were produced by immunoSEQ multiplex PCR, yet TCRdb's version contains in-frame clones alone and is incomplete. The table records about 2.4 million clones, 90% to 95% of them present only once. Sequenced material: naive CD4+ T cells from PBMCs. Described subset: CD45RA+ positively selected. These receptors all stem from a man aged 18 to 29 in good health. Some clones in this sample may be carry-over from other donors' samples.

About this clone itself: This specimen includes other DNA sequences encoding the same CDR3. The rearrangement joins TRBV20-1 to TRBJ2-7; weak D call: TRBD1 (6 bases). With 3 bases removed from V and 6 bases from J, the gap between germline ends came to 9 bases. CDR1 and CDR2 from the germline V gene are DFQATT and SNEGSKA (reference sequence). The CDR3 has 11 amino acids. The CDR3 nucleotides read TGCAGTGCTAGGGACAGAGGCGAGCAGTACTTC. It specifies CSARDRGEQYF.

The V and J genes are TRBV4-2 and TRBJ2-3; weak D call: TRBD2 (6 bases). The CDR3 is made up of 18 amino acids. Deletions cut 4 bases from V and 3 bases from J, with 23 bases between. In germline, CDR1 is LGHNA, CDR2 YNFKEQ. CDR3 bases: TGTGCCAGCAGCCTATTGACAGCGGGTACTCCCGGGACAGATACGCAGTATTTT. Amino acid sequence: CASSLLTAGTPGTDTQYF.

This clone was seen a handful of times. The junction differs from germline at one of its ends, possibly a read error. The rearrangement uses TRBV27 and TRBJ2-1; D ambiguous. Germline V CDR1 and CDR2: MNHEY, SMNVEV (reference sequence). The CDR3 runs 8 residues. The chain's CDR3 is CASSLPIF. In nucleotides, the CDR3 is TGTGCCAGCAGTCTCCCGATCTTC.

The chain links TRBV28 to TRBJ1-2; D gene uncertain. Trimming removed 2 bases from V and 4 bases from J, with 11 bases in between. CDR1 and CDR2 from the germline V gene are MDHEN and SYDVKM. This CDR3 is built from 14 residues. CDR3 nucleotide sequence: TGTGCCAGCAGTTTAGGAGGGTCAGCCTATGGCTACACCTTC. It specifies CASSLGGSAYGYTF.

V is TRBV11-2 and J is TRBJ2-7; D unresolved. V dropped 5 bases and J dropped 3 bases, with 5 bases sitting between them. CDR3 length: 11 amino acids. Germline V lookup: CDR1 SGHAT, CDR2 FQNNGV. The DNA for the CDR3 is TGTGCCAGCAGCGCAGGCTACGAGCAGTACTTC. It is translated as CASSAGYEQYF.

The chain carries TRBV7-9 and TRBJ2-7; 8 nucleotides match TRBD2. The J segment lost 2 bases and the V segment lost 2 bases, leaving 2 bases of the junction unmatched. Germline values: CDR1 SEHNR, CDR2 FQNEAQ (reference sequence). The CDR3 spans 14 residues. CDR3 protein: CASSLLGLAYEQYF. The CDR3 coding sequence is TGTGCCAGCAGCTTACTGGGACTAGCCTACGAGCAGTACTTC.

The CDR3 protein is CASSSSHEQYF. The DNA for the CDR3 is TGTGCCAGCAGCTCCTCGCACGAGCAGTACTTC. This chain uses TRBV7-9 with TRBJ2-7, with D unclear. Germline V gene lookup returns CDR1 SEHNR and CDR2 FQNEAQ (reference sequence). The V end was cut by 4 bases, the J end by 5 bases, with 6 bases between. The CDR3 covers 11 residues.

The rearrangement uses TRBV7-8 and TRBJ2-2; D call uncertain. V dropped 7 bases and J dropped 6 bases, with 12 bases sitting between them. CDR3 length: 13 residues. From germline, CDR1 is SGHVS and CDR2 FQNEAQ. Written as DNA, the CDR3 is TGTGCCAGCACCCAACCCAATTCCGGGGAGCTGTTTTTT. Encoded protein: CASTQPNSGELFF.

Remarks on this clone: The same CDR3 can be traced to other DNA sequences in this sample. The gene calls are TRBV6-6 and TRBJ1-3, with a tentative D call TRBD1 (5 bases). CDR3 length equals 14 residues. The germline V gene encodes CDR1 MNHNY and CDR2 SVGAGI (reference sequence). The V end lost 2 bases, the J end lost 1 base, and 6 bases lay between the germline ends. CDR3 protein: CASSYQGSGNTIYF. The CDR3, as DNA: TGTGCCAGCAGTTACCAGGGTTCTGGAAACACCATATATTTT.

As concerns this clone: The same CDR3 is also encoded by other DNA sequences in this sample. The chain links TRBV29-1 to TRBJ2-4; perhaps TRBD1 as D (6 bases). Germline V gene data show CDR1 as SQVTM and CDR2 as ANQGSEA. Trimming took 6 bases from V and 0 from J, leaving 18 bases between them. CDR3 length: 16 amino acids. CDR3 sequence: CSVTTGPALAKNIQYF. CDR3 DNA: TGCAGCGTCACGACAGGCCCCGCCCTAGCCAAAAACATTCAGTACTTC. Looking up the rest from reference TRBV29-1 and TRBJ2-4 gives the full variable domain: SAVISQKPSRDICQRGTSLTIQCQVDSQVTMMFWYRQQPGQSLTLIATANQGSEATYESGFVIDKFPISRPNLTFSTLTVSNMSPEDSSIYLCSVTTGPALAKNIQYFGAGTRLSVL.

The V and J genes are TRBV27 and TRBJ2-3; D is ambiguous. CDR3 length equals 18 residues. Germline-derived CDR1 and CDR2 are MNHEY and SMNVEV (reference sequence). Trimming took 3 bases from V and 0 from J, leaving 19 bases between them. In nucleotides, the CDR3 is TGTGCCAGCAGTTTCGGCGCGGTTCCGATATCTAGCACAGATACGCAGTATTTT. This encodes CASSFGAVPISSTDTQYF.

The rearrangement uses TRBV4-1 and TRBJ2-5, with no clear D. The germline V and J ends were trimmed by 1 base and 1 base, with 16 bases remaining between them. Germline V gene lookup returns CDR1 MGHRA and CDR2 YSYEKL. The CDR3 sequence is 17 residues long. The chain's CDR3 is CASSQGSQAPVQETQYF. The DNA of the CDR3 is TGCGCCAGCAGCCAAGGAAGTCAGGCGCCCGTCCAAGAGACCCAGTACTTC.

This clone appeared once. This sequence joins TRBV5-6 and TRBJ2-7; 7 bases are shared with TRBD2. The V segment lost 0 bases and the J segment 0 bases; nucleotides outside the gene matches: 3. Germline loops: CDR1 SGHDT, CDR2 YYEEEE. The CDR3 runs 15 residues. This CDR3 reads CASSLVTSDSYEQYF. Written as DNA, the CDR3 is TGTGCCAGCAGCTTGGTCACTAGCGACTCCTACGAGCAGTACTTC.

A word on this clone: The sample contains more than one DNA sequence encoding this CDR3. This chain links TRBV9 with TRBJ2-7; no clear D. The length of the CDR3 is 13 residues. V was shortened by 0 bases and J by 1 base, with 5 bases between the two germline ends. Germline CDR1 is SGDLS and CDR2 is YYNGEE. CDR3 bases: TGTGCCAGCAGCGTAGGGATTTCCTACGAGCAGTACTTC. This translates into CASSVGISYEQYF. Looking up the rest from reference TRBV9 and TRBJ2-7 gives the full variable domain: DSGVTQTPKHLITATGQRVTLRCSPRSGDLSVYWYQQSLDQGLQFLIQYYNGEERAKGNILERFSAQQFPDLHSELNLSSLELGDSALYFCASSVGISYEQYFGPGTRLTVT.